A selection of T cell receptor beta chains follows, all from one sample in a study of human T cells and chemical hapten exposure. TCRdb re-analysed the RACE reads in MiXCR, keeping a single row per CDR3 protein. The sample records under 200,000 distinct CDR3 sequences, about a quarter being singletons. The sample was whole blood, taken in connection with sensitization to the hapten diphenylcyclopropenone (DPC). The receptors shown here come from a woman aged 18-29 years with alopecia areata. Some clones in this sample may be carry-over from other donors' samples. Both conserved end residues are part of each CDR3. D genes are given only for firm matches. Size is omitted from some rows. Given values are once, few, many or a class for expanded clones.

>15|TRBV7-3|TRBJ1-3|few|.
TGTGCCAGCAGCTTGGAGGGGGTAGAGGGAAACACCATATATTTT
CASSLEGVEGNTIYF
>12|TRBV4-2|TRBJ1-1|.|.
TGTGCCAGCAGCCCATTCGGCACTGAAGCTTTCTTT
CASSPFGTEAFF
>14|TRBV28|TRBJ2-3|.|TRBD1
TGTGCCAGCAGCTCGGGACAGGGCGCAGATACGCAGTATTTT
CASSSGQGADTQYF
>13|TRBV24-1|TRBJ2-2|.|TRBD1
TGTGCCACCGGGACAGAGAATACCGGGGAGCTGTTTTTT
CATGTENTGELFF
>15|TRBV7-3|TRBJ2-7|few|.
TGTGCCAGCAGCTTAAATATCGTCGACTCCTACGAGCAGTACTTC
CASSLNIVDSYEQYF
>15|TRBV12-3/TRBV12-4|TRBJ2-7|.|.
TGTGCCAGCAGTTTAGCCCTCAGGGTATTCGGTGAGCAGTACTTC
CASSLALRVFGEQYF
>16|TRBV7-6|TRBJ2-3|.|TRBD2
TGTGCCAGCAGCTTAGGCAGCGGGGGGGCCACAGATACGCAGTATTTT
CASSLGSGGATDTQYF
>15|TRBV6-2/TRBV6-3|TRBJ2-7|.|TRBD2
TGTGCCAGCAGTGGGTGGGGACTAGCGGTCCACGAGCAGTACTTC
CASSGWGLAVHEQYF
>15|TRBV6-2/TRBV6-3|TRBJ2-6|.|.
TGTGCCAGCAGTTACGCTCCTCGGGGGGCCAACGTCCTGACTTTC
CASSYAPRGANVLTF
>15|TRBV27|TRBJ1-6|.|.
TGTGCCAGCAGTTTCTTAGGGATAGGGAATTCACCCCTCCACTTT
CASSFLGIGNSPLHF